Included here is one TCR beta chain sequence, with context. Antigen specificity is unknown. This record belongs to a study of beta chain features in type 1 diabetes. V was clipped by 2 bases and J by 8 bases, with 12 bases between them. Germline assignment: CDR1 MNHEY and CDR2 SVGAGI. This CDR3 has 13 amino acids. Expressed TCRB transcripts were sequenced because the isolated RNA had all been reverse transcribed beforehand. Only in-frame clones appear in the TCRdb table, and some are missing; sequencing was by immunoSEQ multiplex PCR. The data hold about 280,000 clones, with approximately 15% observed a single time. Study results and caveats: Shorter TCRB CDR3s, moderately but significantly so, marked every one of the four CD4+ subsets in Type 1 diabetes patients. Reduced insertions and increased deletions marked VDJ junctions in type 1 diabetes patients.

The sequenced material came from naive CD4+ T cells from blood. The chain carries TRBV6-5 and TRBJ1-2; maybe TRBD1 (6 bases). This TCR was sampled from a man between 18 and 35 years old with type 1 diabetes. The CDR3 loop reads CASSYGGGQGYTF. The CDR3 nucleotides read TGTGCCAGCAGTTACGGGGGGGGGCAGGGCTACACCTTC.